This section outlines one T cell receptor beta chain sequence together with its context. Using immunoSEQ multiplex PCR, the repertoire was profiled, and TCRdb retains in-frame clones only, with some absent. The sample carries roughly 2.4 million clones, approximately 94% recorded once. These data belong to a study of shared clonotypes between healthy human individuals. The V and J ends lost 9 bases and 5 bases respectively, with 16 bases between them. The CDR3 covers 13 residues. CDR1 and CDR2 from the germline V gene are MRHNA and SNTAGT. Memory CD4+ cells were the fraction left after CD45RA+ naive selection.

The TCR originated in a man younger than 30 in good health. Sequences were obtained from naive CD4+ T cells sorted from blood. The subset: CD45RA+ positively selected. V gene TRBV6-4 combines with J gene TRBJ1-2; D not certain. Here the CDR3 DNA reads TGTGCCAGGGGTAGGAATCATCGGTATGGCTACACCTTC. It translates to CARGRNHRYGYTF.